This T cell receptor beta chain was recorded in a study of blood T cell repertoires in COVID-19. Using immunoSEQ multiplex PCR, the repertoire was profiled, and TCRdb retains in-frame clones only, with some absent. The sample lists over 80,000 clones, 87% seen once, with just under 20% in the top ten. This CDR3 contains 16 residues. Losses at the gene ends were 0 bases for V and 1 base for J; bases not matched to a gene: 4. Germline V CDR1 and CDR2: LGHNA, YNFKEQ. The chain joins TRBV4-2 to TRBJ2-5; 8 bases map to TRBD2. This TCR came from a human donor in a cohort sampled during active COVID-19. Sequencing was performed on peripheral blood. DNA for the CDR3: TGTGCCAGCAGCCAAGAACGGGGGGGGTTCCAAGAGACCCAGTACTTC. Translated, it gives CASSQERGGFQETQYF.